This TCR beta chain was obtained from a study of Tregs in tolerant kidney transplant recipients. CDR3 length: 16 residues. From germline, CDR1 is LGHNA and CDR2 YNFKEQ. The junction had 3 bases not matched to a gene; V was cut back by 0 bases and J by 1 base. The assay was immunoSEQ multiplex PCR, and TCRdb's table has in-frame clones only and misses some. The sample comprises about 59,000 clones, about four fifths of which are singletons, and around 5.2% rests with the top ten. The sample taken for sequencing was CD4+ T cells from blood. This chain uses TRBV4-2 with TRBJ2-1; TRBD2 aligns across 7 bases. This sequence was found in a human donor in good health. CDR3 residues: CASSQELARSYNEQFF. Written as DNA, the CDR3 is TGTGCCAGCAGCCAAGAACTAGCGAGGTCCTACAATGAGCAGTTCTTC.